A selection of T cell receptor beta chains follows, all from one sample in a study of blood T cell repertoires in COVID-19. Produced via immunoSEQ multiplex PCR; TCRdb's table is partial and in-frame only. The data show approximately 280,000 clones, roughly 89% seen once. The sample comprised peripheral blood. The receptors here all came from a man aged 40-49 years with acute or convalescent COVID-19. Both conserved end residues are part of each CDR3. D genes are given only for firm matches. Clone size is given for some rows only: seen once, a few or many times, or a class if the clone is expanded.

CDR3	DNA	D	size	J	V
CASSQVRGHGNTIYF	TGTGCCAGCAGCCAAGTAAGGGGCCATGGAAACACCATATATTTT	NA	NA	TRBJ1-3	TRBV14
CASSQDLLAVEDTQYF	TGTGCCAGCAGCCAAGATTTACTAGCGGTGGAAGATACGCAGTATTTT	TRBD2	NA	TRBJ2-3	TRBV4-2
CASSLGGRDNEKLFF	TGTGCCAGCAGCTTAGGAGGCAGAGACAATGAAAAACTGTTTTTT	NA	NA	TRBJ1-4	TRBV11-1
CASSLDWGGQPQHF	TGTGCCAGCAGCTTGGACTGGGGGGGCCAGCCCCAGCATTTT	NA	NA	TRBJ1-5	TRBV5-8
CASSEFRDDTQYF	TGCGCCAGCAGTGAGTTCAGGGATGATACGCAGTATTTT	NA	NA	TRBJ2-3	TRBV10-1
CASSPSQGAGNEKLFF	TGTGCCAGCTCACCAAGCCAGGGGGCTGGTAATGAAAAACTGTTTTTT	TRBD1	NA	TRBJ1-4	TRBV18
CASSHRGMSSPLHF	TGTGCCAGCAGTCACAGGGGGATGAGTTCACCCCTCCACTTT	TRBD1	once	TRBJ1-6	TRBV6-5
CASSSPRNTIYF	TGTGCCAGCAGCTCCCCCAGAAACACCATATATTTT	NA	NA	TRBJ1-3	TRBV7-2
CASSPHRTSGGPYEQYF	TGTGCCAGCAGTCCCCATCGGACTAGCGGGGGGCCTTACGAGCAGTACTTC	TRBD2	NA	TRBJ2-7	TRBV27
CASSFDTGRTEAFF	TGTGCCAGCAGTTTCGATACTGGGAGGACTGAAGCTTTCTTT	NA	NA	TRBJ1-1	TRBV27
CARCRGGNQPQHF	TGTGCCAGATGTAGGGGGGGGAATCAGCCCCAGCATTTT	NA	NA	TRBJ1-5	TRBV6-5
CASSDRFNYNTEAFF	TGTGCCAGCAGTGATAGGTTCAACTATAACACTGAAGCTTTCTTT	NA	NA	TRBJ1-1	TRBV2
CASSLGGAEPGNTIYF	TGCGCCAGCAGCTTGGGTGGAGCGGAGCCCGGAAACACCATATATTTT	NA	NA	TRBJ1-3	TRBV5-1
CASSFYGNTEAFF	TGTGCCAGCAGCTTCTATGGGAACACTGAAGCTTTCTTT	NA	NA	TRBJ1-1	TRBV7-2
CSVVGTGRTEAFF	TGCAGCGTAGTAGGGACAGGCCGCACTGAAGCTTTCTTT	TRBD1	NA	TRBJ1-1	TRBV29-1
CATITGTGTPNTIYF	TGTGCCACAATAACCGGGACAGGGACCCCAAACACCATATATTTT	TRBD1	few	TRBJ1-3	TRBV30
CASSYGSSGNTIYF	TGTGCCAGCAGTTACGGGAGCTCTGGAAACACCATATATTTT	NA	NA	TRBJ1-3	TRBV6-2/TRBV6-3
CASSRDSGQGGSNTGELFF	TGTGCCAGCAGTCGCGACTCGGGACAGGGGGGATCGAACACCGGGGAGCTGTTTTTT	TRBD1	NA	TRBJ2-2	TRBV6-6
CASSQDPAGYEQYF	TGCGCCAGCAGCCAAGATCCGGCGGGCTACGAGCAGTACTTC	NA	NA	TRBJ2-7	TRBV4-1
CASSLGQVVDTQYF	TGTGCCAGCAGCTTGGGGCAGGTAGTGGATACGCAGTATTTT	NA	NA	TRBJ2-3	TRBV5-6
CASSPQGTNEKLFF	TGTGCCAGCTCACCTCAGGGAACTAATGAAAAACTGTTTTTT	NA	NA	TRBJ1-4	TRBV18
CASSKGIGGISYEQYF	TGTGCCAGCAGCAAAGGGATCGGAGGGATCAGCTACGAGCAGTACTTC	NA	few	TRBJ2-7	TRBV21-1
CSVEQRETQYF	TGCAGCGTTGAACAGCGGGAGACCCAGTACTTC	NA	NA	TRBJ2-5	TRBV29-1
CASSGTTGLTYEQYF	TGTGCCAGCAGCGGAACGACAGGGCTGACCTACGAGCAGTACTTC	TRBD1	NA	TRBJ2-7	TRBV7-9
CASSLRQGPSYEQYF	TGTGCCAGCAGCCTCCGACAGGGACCCTCCTACGAGCAGTACTTC	TRBD1	NA	TRBJ2-7	TRBV11-2
CAWSSPPYEQYF	TGTGCCTGGAGCTCCCCCCCCTACGAGCAGTACTTC	NA	NA	TRBJ2-7	TRBV30
CASSNPIAGANTGELFF	TGCGCCAGCAGCAACCCTATAGCGGGGGCGAACACCGGGGAGCTGTTTTTT	TRBD2	NA	TRBJ2-2	TRBV5-1
CSASPGLADNEQFF	TGCAGTGCTAGTCCGGGACTAGCGGACAATGAGCAGTTCTTC	TRBD2	NA	TRBJ2-1	TRBV20-1
CATSDPDRGHEQYF	TGTGCCACCAGTGATCCGGACAGGGGCCACGAGCAGTACTTC	TRBD1	NA	TRBJ2-7	TRBV24-1
CASSEVQLNSPLHF	TGTGCCAGCAGTGAAGTACAGCTTAATTCACCCCTCCACTTT	NA	once	TRBJ1-6	TRBV25-1
CAWSVRVQGKGQTQYF	TGTGCCTGGAGTGTAAGGGTTCAGGGGAAAGGTCAGACCCAGTACTTC	NA	once	TRBJ2-5	TRBV30
CATSRDKGTGQPQHF	TGTGCCACCAGCAGAGATAAGGGGACTGGTCAGCCCCAGCATTTT	NA	NA	TRBJ1-5	TRBV15
CASSTGTPDTQYF	TGTGCCAGTAGTACGGGGACTCCAGATACGCAGTATTTT	NA	once	TRBJ2-3	TRBV19
CASTRTWATNEKLFF	TGTGCCAGCACTCGCACCTGGGCGACTAATGAAAAACTGTTTTTT	NA	once	TRBJ1-4	TRBV6-4
CASSYGQGVEEHF	TGTGCCAGCAGTTATGGACAGGGGGTAGAAGAGCATTTT	TRBD1	NA	TRBJ1-5	TRBV6-6
CAIMDPSGGFYEQYF	TGTGCCATCATGGACCCTAGCGGGGGATTTTACGAGCAGTACTTC	TRBD2	NA	TRBJ2-7	TRBV10-3
CSVGELNYGYTF	TGCAGCGTTGGCGAACTAAACTATGGCTACACCTTC	NA	few	TRBJ1-2	TRBV29-1
CASSENELGTGIGYEQYF	TGTGCCAGCAGTGAAAACGAATTAGGGACAGGAATTGGGTACGAGCAGTACTTC	TRBD1	NA	TRBJ2-7	TRBV6-1
CATRQGEMNTEAFF	TGTGCCACCCGACAGGGGGAAATGAACACTGAAGCTTTCTTT	TRBD1	NA	TRBJ1-1	TRBV3-1/TRBV3-2
CASRSYRGPNYGYTF	TGTGCCAGTAGATCCTACAGGGGGCCTAACTATGGCTACACCTTC	TRBD1	NA	TRBJ1-2	TRBV19
CASSPQGYREQYF	TGTGCCAGCAGTCCGCAGGGTTATAGAGAGCAGTACTTC	NA	NA	TRBJ2-7	TRBV6-5